This T cell receptor beta chain originates from a study of response to subunit inactivated influenza vaccine. Findings and limits, study-wide: Authors suggested few new T cells are recruited by each seasonal influenza vaccination.

Each CDR3 protein gets one entry after TCRdb re-called the RT-PCR reads with MiXCR. The sample contains some 600,000 distinct CDR3 sequences, 11% to 15% of which appear only once. V was shortened by 1 base and J by 1 base, with 8 bases between the two germline ends. The CDR3 loop spans 14 amino acids. CDR1 is SGHRS, CDR2 YFSETQ, per germline. In regard to this clonotype: The antigen is not known.

The chain links TRBV5-1 to TRBJ2-5; D gene ambiguous. The source was PBMCs from blood, collected around 15 days before vaccination. The source of this sequence is a man aged 50 to 60 who received an inactivated influenza vaccine. The CDR3 region has the DNA TGCGCCAGCAGCTTGTTATCATCCCAAGAGACCCAGTACTTC. This encodes CASSLLSSQETQYF.